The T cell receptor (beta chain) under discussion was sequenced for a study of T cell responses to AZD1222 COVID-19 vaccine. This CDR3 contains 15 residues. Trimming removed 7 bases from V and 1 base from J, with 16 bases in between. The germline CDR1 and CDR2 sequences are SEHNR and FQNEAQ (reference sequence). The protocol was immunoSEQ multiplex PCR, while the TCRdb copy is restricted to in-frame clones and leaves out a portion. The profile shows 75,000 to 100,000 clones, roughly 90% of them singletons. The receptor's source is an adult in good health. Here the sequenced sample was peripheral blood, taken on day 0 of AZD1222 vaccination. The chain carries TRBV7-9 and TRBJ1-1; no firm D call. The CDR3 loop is CASTKAEGRNTEAFF. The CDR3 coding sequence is TGTGCCAGCACCAAAGCGGAGGGCCGGAACACTGAAGCTTTCTTT. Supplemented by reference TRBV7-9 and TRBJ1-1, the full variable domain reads DTGVSQNPRHKITKRGQNVTFRCDPISEHNRLYWYRQTLGQGPEFLTYFQNEAQLEKSRLLSDRFSAERPKGSFSTLEIQRTEQGDSAMYLCASTKAEGRNTEAFFGQGTRLTVV.